Each of the 16 T cell receptor beta chains below was sequenced from the same sample in a study of cytomegalovirus exposure and HLA in healthy donors. Researchers ran the PCR with 60 Vbeta and 13 Jbeta primers. Measured with immunoSEQ multiplex PCR; TCRdb has only the in-frame clones, and not every one. The sample has 90,000 to 150,000 clones; approximately 78% are singletons. The sequenced material came from PBMCs. These TCRs come from a middle-aged man in good health and CMV-seronegative.

This clone was detected once. The chain joins TRBV2 to TRBJ1-4; tentative D call: TRBD1 (5 bases). CDR1 and CDR2 from the germline V gene are SNHLY and FYNNEI. Trimming cost V 1 base and J 2 bases, with 8 bases left between them. The CDR3 has 15 residues. CDR3 coding DNA: TGTGCCAGCAGTGAAGTGGGGGGGACTAATGAAAAACTGTTTTTT. Translated, it gives CASSEVGGTNEKLFF.

This chain links TRBV6-1 with TRBJ2-1, with D possibly TRBD2 on 6 matching bases. This CDR3 has 15 residues. V lost 6 bases to trimming and J lost 3 bases, with 15 bases between them. CDR1 and CDR2 (germline): MNHNS, SASEGT. The CDR3 protein is CASSETLRGYNEQFF. As DNA, the CDR3 is TGTGCCAGCAGCGAGACTCTGCGGGGCTACAATGAGCAGTTCTTC.

The table lists this clone with a count of one. In nucleotides, the CDR3 is TGTGCCAGCGGGAGGGCCAATCAGCCCCAGCATTTT. Its protein product is CASGRANQPQHF. This chain connects TRBV6-1 to TRBJ1-5; no clear D gene. Germline lookup yields CDR1 MNHNS and CDR2 SASEGT. This CDR3 contains 12 residues. Trimming took 8 bases from V and 3 from J, leaving 8 bases between them.

On this clone: This specimen includes other DNA sequences encoding the same CDR3. The chain links TRBV5-1 to TRBJ2-5, with 9 bases identical to TRBD2. Germline loops: CDR1 SGHRS, CDR2 YFSETQ. The CDR3 covers 15 residues. Trimming took 0 bases from V and 5 from J; bases not matched to a gene: 5. CDR3 residues: CASSLGGGAFETQYF. CDR3 in DNA: TGCGCCAGCAGCTTGGGCGGGGGGGCCTTTGAGACCCAGTACTTC.

The V call is TRBV11-2, the J call TRBJ2-1; D possibly corresponds to TRBD1 (6 bases). CDR1 SGHAT and CDR2 FQNNGV come from the germline V gene. The CDR3 is 15 amino acids. The germline V and J ends were trimmed by 1 base and 7 bases, with 14 bases remaining between them. This CDR3 reads CASSLGGTYLNEQFF. CDR3 sequence (DNA): TGTGCCAGCAGCTTAGGTGGGACATATCTGAATGAGCAGTTCTTC.

The genes are TRBV18 and TRBJ1-3, with D possibly TRBD1 on 5 matching bases. The CDR3 is made up of 16 amino acids. Trimming took off 2 bases at V and 0 bases at J, with 11 bases between the two ends. Germline assignment: CDR1 KGHSH and CDR2 LQKENI. The CDR3 coding sequence is TGTGCCAGCTCACCATTCGACAGCAGCTCTGGAAACACCATATATTTT. Residues: CASSPFDSSSGNTIYF.

The chain employs TRBV29-1 and TRBJ2-5, with TRBD2 matching 11 bases. The V segment lost 4 bases and the J segment 5 bases; nucleotides outside the gene matches: 9. The germline V gene has CDR1 SQVTM and CDR2 ANQGSEA. This CDR3 contains 15 residues. The CDR3 DNA reads as TGCAGCGTTGTACTGGCTAGCGGGAGGTCTGAGACCCAGTACTTC. It codes for CSVVLASGRSETQYF.

The chain carries TRBV28 and TRBJ1-1; no clear D gene. V lost 2 bases and J 1 base, leaving 11 bases between the germline ends. The CDR3 totals 15 residues. Germline values: CDR1 MDHEN, CDR2 SYDVKM. For the CDR3, the DNA is TGTGCCAGCAGTTTACACACATCGGGGAACACTGAAGCTTTCTTT. Amino acids: CASSLHTSGNTEAFF.

The chain links TRBV15 to TRBJ2-2; D may be TRBD1 (5 bases). Germline V gene lookup returns CDR1 LNHNV and CDR2 YYDKDF (reference sequence). Trimming left V 3 bases short and J 3 bases short, with 14 bases between. The CDR3 length is 16 residues. The CDR3, as DNA: TGTGCCACCAGCAGGGAAGGGGTTTTCGACACCGGGGAGCTGTTTTTT. Its translation: CATSREGVFDTGELFF.

The chain joins TRBV5-1 to TRBJ2-1; D ambiguous. The V and J ends lost 1 base and 2 bases respectively, with 4 bases between them. The V gene's germline CDR1 is SGHRS and CDR2 YFSETQ. The CDR3 has 13 amino acids. The CDR3 bases are TGCGCCAGCAGCTTGAGCCCCTACAATGAGCAGTTCTTC. Amino acid sequence: CASSLSPYNEQFF. The full variable domain, its missing parts supplied by reference TRBV5-1 and TRBJ2-1, is KAGVTQTPRYLIKTRGQQVTLSCSPISGHRSVSWYQQTPGQGLQFLFEYFSETQRNKGNFPGRFSGRQFSNSRSEMNVSTLELGDSALYLCASSLSPYNEQFFGPGTRLTVL.

As for this clone: At one end the junction does not follow the germline gene, possibly because of a read error. The gene calls are TRBV7-9 and TRBJ2-3, with 8 bases lining up with TRBD2. Germline-derived CDR1 and CDR2 are SEHNR and FQNEAQ (reference sequence). The CDR3 totals 16 residues. The CDR3 sequence: CSSSVGLGGGTDTQYF. The CDR3 DNA reads TGTTCCAGCAGCGTGGGACTAGGAGGCGGCACAGATACGCAGTATTTT. Full variable domain (missing parts from reference TRBV7-9 and TRBJ2-3): DTGVSQNPRHKITKRGQNVTFRCDPISEHNRLYWYRQTLGQGPEFLTYFQNEAQLEKSRLLSDRFSAERPKGSFSTLEIQRTEQGDSAMYLCSSSVGLGGGTDTQYFGPGTRLTVL.

J is TRBJ1-1 and V is TRBV9; a possible D gene is TRBD1 (5 bases). V shed 3 bases and J shed 3 bases, with 21 bases lying between them. The germline V gene encodes CDR1 SGDLS and CDR2 YYNGEE. The CDR3 consists of 17 residues. The CDR3 nucleotides are TGTGCCAGCAGCGCCGTTAGCGGGGGTGACTCCTACACTGAAGCTTTCTTT. The encoded protein is CASSAVSGGDSYTEAFF. Variable domain in full (rest from reference TRBV9 and TRBJ1-1): DSGVTQTPKHLITATGQRVTLRCSPRSGDLSVYWYQQSLDQGLQFLIQYYNGEERAKGNILERFSAQQFPDLHSELNLSSLELGDSALYFCASSAVSGGDSYTEAFFGQGTRLTVV.

The chain joins TRBV19 to TRBJ1-1, with 11 bases that match TRBD1. Losses at the gene ends were 6 bases for V and 3 bases for J; bases not matched to a gene: 15. CDR3 length: 18 residues. Looked up from germline, CDR1 is LNHDA and CDR2 is SQIVND (reference sequence). The CDR3 loop is CASSTGTGGSYTDTEAFF. The CDR3, as DNA: TGTGCCAGTAGCACCGGGACAGGGGGTTCTTATACTGACACTGAAGCTTTCTTT.

The chain couples TRBV5-6 to TRBJ2-1; D is unclear. Germline CDR1 SGHDT, CDR2 YYEEEE. Trimming stripped 4 bases from V and 12 bases from J, with 23 bases between. The CDR3 spans 15 residues. CDR3 protein: CASSPTLRSSHGQFF. The CDR3 nucleotides are TGTGCCAGCAGCCCAACTCTAAGGAGCTCTCATGGGCAGTTCTTC.

The rearrangement uses TRBV18 and TRBJ2-7; 7 nucleotides match TRBD1. Trimming at V came to 4 bases and at J to 3 bases, leaving 9 bases not matched to a gene. CDR1 is KGHSH and CDR2 is LQKENI in the germline V gene. CDR3 length: 15 residues. The CDR3 coding sequence is TGTGCCAGCTCACTTACCGGGACAGCCCTCTACGAGCAGTACTTC. Protein product: CASSLTGTALYEQYF.

The V call is TRBV19, the J call TRBJ1-1; D gene unclear. V lost 3 bases, J lost 12 bases, and 14 bases lay in between. The CDR3 is made up of 12 amino acids. Per the germline V gene, CDR1 is LNHDA and CDR2 is SQIVND (reference sequence). In DNA, the CDR3 is TGTGCCAGTAGTATCAGCGGCAGGCGGACTTTCTTT. Translation gives CASSISGRRTFF.